A single sample is the source of the 31 T cell receptor beta chains below, sequenced in a study of yellow fever vaccine responses in identical twins (dated by TCRdb to between 2018 and 2020). To prepare the library, RT-PCR was applied. TCRdb lists the instrument as Illumina HiSeq 2500. The public reads were reanalyzed by TCRdb: fastp trimming at Q25, MiXCR alignment, in-frame beta chains only. Duplicate CDR3 protein sequences are folded into a single record with the most common DNA and genes. This sample lists 30,000 to 40,000 distinct CDR3 sequences; more than 45% were detected once. Jointly, the top ten make up roughly 5% of the sample. The specimen was T cells from blood (PBMCs), unsorted or a sorted subset (not recorded which), collected before or after yellow fever vaccination (not recorded which). Receptors were obtained from a woman under 30 who received the yellow fever vaccine. Donor details come from another sample of the same person, matched by shared clones.

This clonotype was seen a handful of times. The V gene is TRBV5-4, the J gene TRBJ2-3; 9 bases align to TRBD1. Germline V gives CDR1 SGHNT, CDR2 YYREEE (reference sequence). The CDR3 totals 15 residues. V gave up 0 bases and J gave up 6 bases; unmatched junction bases: 5. The CDR3 protein is CASSLGGQGWDTQYF. CDR3 nucleotide sequence: TGTGCCAGCAGCTTGGGGGGACAGGGTTGGGATACGCAGTATTTT.

This chain joins TRBV28 and TRBJ2-5, with 8 bases matching TRBD2. The CDR3 is made up of 16 amino acids. Looked up from germline, CDR1 is MDHEN and CDR2 is SYDVKM. The J segment lost 1 base and the V segment lost 5 bases, leaving 9 bases of the junction unmatched. CDR3 region: CASSPPGGGLQETQYF. The CDR3 DNA reads as TGTGCCAGCAGTCCACCCGGGGGGGGGCTCCAAGAGACCCAGTACTTC.

The CDR3 loop reads CASSQVSYLGGTDTQYF. The CDR3 nucleotides read TGTGCCAGCAGCCAGGTCTCGTACCTCGGAGGCACAGATACGCAGTATTTT. The genes are TRBV3-1 and TRBJ2-3, with unresolved D. CDR3 length equals 17 residues. Per the germline V gene, CDR1 is LGHDT and CDR2 is YNNKEL (reference sequence). V was shortened by 3 bases and J by 1 base, with 17 bases between the two germline ends.

This chain uses TRBV29-1 with TRBJ1-5; maybe TRBD1 (6 bases). CDR3 length equals 12 residues. The V and J ends lost 6 bases and 3 bases respectively, with 9 bases between them. CDR1 is SQVTM, CDR2 ANQGSEA, per germline. This CDR3 reads CSVQGNNQPQHF. CDR3 bases: TGCAGCGTCCAGGGGAACAATCAGCCCCAGCATTTT.

The V gene is TRBV2, the J gene TRBJ2-3; D is uncertain. CDR3 size: 14 residues. The germline CDR1 and CDR2 sequences are SNHLY and FYNNEI. V lost 3 bases and J 2 bases, leaving 9 bases between the germline ends. The CDR3 spells CASSDGTHTDTQYF. CDR3 coding DNA: TGTGCCAGCAGTGATGGCACCCACACAGATACGCAGTATTTT. The variable domain in full, with the rest retrieved from reference TRBV2 and TRBJ2-3, is EPEVTQTPSHQVTQMGQEVILRCVPISNHLYFYWYRQILGQKVEFLVSFYNNEISEKSEIFDDQFSVERPDGSNFTLKIRSTKLEDSAMYFCASSDGTHTDTQYFGPGTRLTVL.

In this sample, this clonotype turned up a few times. This chain joins TRBV2 and TRBJ1-5; D is ambiguous. The germline V gene has CDR1 SNHLY and CDR2 FYNNEI. The CDR3 is made up of 15 amino acids. The V end was cut by 2 bases, the J end by 4 bases, with 12 bases between. The DNA of the CDR3 is TGTGCCAGCAGTGAAAGGTGGGTTGGAAATCAGCCCCAGCATTTT. It codes for CASSERWVGNQPQHF.

The rearrangement links TRBV9 to TRBJ1-2; D gene uncertain. This CDR3 is built from 15 residues. The V end lost 0 bases, the J end lost 0 bases, and 9 bases lay between the germline ends. Germline V gene data show CDR1 as SGDLS and CDR2 as YYNGEE. CDR3 amino acids: CASSVVGTSNYGYTF. CDR3 bases: TGTGCCAGCAGCGTAGTCGGTACCTCTAACTATGGCTACACCTTC.

This clonotype has a handful of counts. The rearrangement joins TRBV6-4 to TRBJ1-1; D perhaps matches TRBD1 (5 bases). CDR1 MRHNA and CDR2 SNTAGT come from the germline V gene. There are 12 residues in the CDR3. The V and J ends lost 1 base and 11 bases respectively, with 11 bases between them. This CDR3 is CASSDWAGRAFF. The CDR3 DNA sequence: TGTGCCAGCAGTGACTGGGCAGGGCGGGCTTTCTTT.

The chain joins TRBV7-9 to TRBJ2-2; TRBD2 matches at 7 bases. Germline lookup yields CDR1 SEHNR and CDR2 FQNEAQ (reference sequence). CDR3 length: 15 amino acids. V shed 5 bases and J 1 base; nucleotides not matched to a gene: 4. The CDR3 DNA follows: TGTGCCAGCAGCCCTGTAGCGGGGAACACCGGGGAGCTGTTTTTT. It specifies CASSPVAGNTGELFF.

V and J are TRBV19 and TRBJ1-5; D not certain. V lost 3 bases to trimming and J lost 4 bases, with 7 bases between them. The CDR3 has 13 amino acids. Looked up from germline, CDR1 is LNHDA and CDR2 is SQIVND (reference sequence). As DNA, the CDR3 is TGTGCCAGTAGTATTTTGGAAAATCAGCCCCAGCATTTT. The encoded protein is CASSILENQPQHF. The complete variable domain, with remaining parts taken from reference TRBV19 and TRBJ1-5, reads DGGITQSPKYLFRKEGQNVTLSCEQNLNHDAMYWYRQDPGQGLRLIYYSQIVNDFQKGDIAEGYSVSREKKESFPLTVTSAQKNPTAFYLCASSILENQPQHFGDGTRLSIL.

The V and J genes are TRBV29-1 and TRBJ2-7; 7 bases are shared with TRBD1. This CDR3 is built from 12 residues. Germline lookup yields CDR1 SQVTM and CDR2 ANQGSEA. V was clipped by 6 bases and J by 1 base; unmatched bases: 3. CDR3: CSVETGSYEQYF. In DNA form, the CDR3 reads TGCAGCGTAGAGACAGGGTCCTACGAGCAGTACTTC.

The table lists this clonotype with a few counts. The chain joins TRBV20-1 to TRBJ2-1, with 9 bases lining up with TRBD1. CDR3 length: 15 amino acids. Per the germline V gene, CDR1 is DFQATT and CDR2 is SNEGSKA (reference sequence). The trim removed 0 bases at V and 3 bases at J, leaving 3 bases unmatched. CDR3 nucleotides: TGCAGTGCTAGAGATCGGGACAGGGTCTACAATGAGCAGTTCTTC. Amino acid sequence: CSARDRDRVYNEQFF.

This clonotype was seen more than once but under ten times. V gene TRBV13 combines with J gene TRBJ2-5; 8 nucleotides align to TRBD2. The CDR3 has 16 residues. Germline CDR1 is PRHDT and CDR2 is FYEKMQ (reference sequence). The V segment lost 5 bases and the J segment 2 bases; nucleotides outside the gene matches: 10. The CDR3 sequence: CASSPTSVGMQETQYF. DNA for the CDR3: TGTGCCAGCAGCCCGACTAGCGTTGGGATGCAAGAGACCCAGTACTTC.

This chain joins TRBV7-3 and TRBJ2-7; TRBD1 matches 7 bases. V trimming: 3 bases; J trimming: 5 bases; junction bases outside the gene matches: 4. The CDR3 is 13 residues long. CDR1 is SGHTA, CDR2 FQGTGA, per germline. CDR3 loop: CASSFVQGDEQYF. The CDR3 region has the DNA TGTGCCAGCAGCTTTGTGCAGGGGGACGAGCAGTACTTC.

This clonotype has a single count. The chain has TRBV5-6 and TRBJ2-3; 11 bases align to TRBD2. The CDR3 runs 16 residues. J was trimmed by 2 bases and V by 4 bases; bases with no gene match: 6. Germline CDR1 reads SGHDT; CDR2 reads YYEEEE. DNA of the CDR3: TGTGCCAGCAGCGGTGCTAGCGGGGGGACCACAGATACGCAGTATTTT. Translated: CASSGASGGTTDTQYF.

J is TRBJ1-4 and V is TRBV3-1; the D is unclear. Per germline, CDR1 LGHDT and CDR2 YNNKEL (reference sequence). The CDR3 totals 14 residues. V lost 0 bases to trimming and J lost 4 bases, with 6 bases between them. The CDR3 loop is CASSQESYNEKLFF. The CDR3 nucleotides read TGTGCCAGCAGCCAAGAGTCTTATAATGAAAAACTGTTTTTT.

The genes are TRBV2 and TRBJ2-7; D unclear. CDR3 size: 12 residues. Germline CDR1 reads SNHLY; CDR2 reads FYNNEI. V lost 4 bases and J lost 3, with 7 bases in between. The chain's CDR3 is CASSGDLYEQYV. The CDR3 bases are TGTGCCAGCAGTGGTGACCTCTACGAGCAGTACGTC.

This rearrangement joins TRBV7-6 to TRBJ2-1; D possibly matches TRBD1 or TRBD2 (5 bases each). Germline CDR1 and CDR2: SGHVS and FNYEAQ. Between the trimmed V and J ends, which lost 4 bases and 2 bases, there was a span of 12 bases. This CDR3 contains 15 residues. CDR3 sequence (DNA): TGTGCCAGCAGCTCTCGGGACGGAACCTACAATGAGCAGTTCTTC. Protein product: CASSSRDGTYNEQFF.

J is TRBJ2-1 and V is TRBV11-3; no clear D gene. This CDR3 has 13 amino acids. Trimming cost V 5 bases and J 7 bases, with 12 bases left between them. Germline assignment: CDR1 SGHNT and CDR2 YENEEA. CDR3 in amino acids: CASSRADINEQFF. In DNA form, the CDR3 reads TGTGCCAGCAGCCGGGCCGATATTAATGAGCAGTTCTTC.

This clonotype was seen a handful of times. The chain is built from TRBV18 and TRBJ2-5, with 8 bases aligning to TRBD1. Germline assignment: CDR1 KGHSH and CDR2 LQKENI. The CDR3 contains 15 residues. Germline trimming cut 3 bases from V and 5 bases from J; bases unmatched to any gene: 8. CDR3 residues: CASSPPQGAGETQYF. DNA of the CDR3: TGTGCCAGCTCACCCCCGCAGGGGGCTGGGGAGACCCAGTACTTC.

This clonotype has more than one count but fewer than ten. CDR3 sequence reads: CASSLSGGAADTQYF. Written as DNA, the CDR3 is TGTGCCAGCAGCCTGAGCGGGGGGGCAGCAGATACGCAGTATTTT. J is TRBJ2-3 and V is TRBV4-2, with 10 bases that match TRBD2. After removal of 4 bases from V and 4 bases from J, the junction contained 5 bases not matched to a gene. CDR3 length: 15 residues. CDR1 LGHNA and CDR2 YNFKEQ come from the germline V gene.

In nucleotides, the CDR3 is TGTGCCAGCACCACAGGGGGTTATTCACCCCTCCACTTT. As protein: CASTTGGYSPLHF. The chain is built from TRBV12-3 or TRBV12-4 and TRBJ1-6; 8 bases fit TRBD1. There are 13 residues in the CDR3. V shed 7 bases and J 8 bases; nucleotides not matched to a gene: 4.

The rearrangement links TRBV11-2 to TRBJ2-1, with 8 bases identical to TRBD1. The V gene end was trimmed by 3 bases and the J gene end by 10 bases; junction bases not matched to a gene: 2. CDR1 and CDR2 from the germline V gene are SGHAT and FQNNGV. The CDR3 consists of 12 residues. The CDR3 bases are TGTGCCAGCAGCTTTGACAGGGGCGAGCAGTTCTTC. Protein product: CASSFDRGEQFF. Together with reference TRBV11-2 and TRBJ2-1, the CDR3 gives the full variable domain: EAGVAQSPRYKIIEKRQSVAFWCNPISGHATLYWYQQILGQGPKLLIQFQNNGVVDDSQLPKDRFSAERLKGVDSTLKIQPAKLEDSAVYLCASSFDRGEQFFGPGTRLTVL.

This chain links TRBV18 with TRBJ1-6; 7 nucleotides agree with TRBD1. Trimming cost V 8 bases and J 6 bases; bases outside gene matches: 4. The CDR3 covers 13 residues. In germline, CDR1 is KGHSH, CDR2 LQKENI. The CDR3 sequence is CASARDSNSPLHF. The CDR3, as DNA: TGTGCCAGCGCCCGGGACAGTAATTCACCCCTCCACTTT.

The chain uses TRBV20-1 and TRBJ2-7; TRBD1 aligns across 7 bases. The CDR3 consists of 14 residues. CDR1 and CDR2 from the germline V gene are DFQATT and SNEGSKA (reference sequence). Trimming removed 3 bases from V and 2 bases from J; junction bases left unmatched: 7. The DNA for the CDR3 is TGCAGTGCTAGTTCCGGGACAGATCCCTACGAGCAGTACTTC. This translates into CSASSGTDPYEQYF.

The chain couples TRBV20-1 to TRBJ2-3; the D gene is possibly TRBD1 (6 bases). Trimming took off 2 bases at V and 7 bases at J, with 13 bases between the two ends. The CDR3 loop spans 13 amino acids. The V gene's germline CDR1 is DFQATT and CDR2 SNEGSKA (reference sequence). The CDR3 coding sequence is TGCAGTGCTAGACAGGGGAAATCATATACGCAGTATTTT. Residues: CSARQGKSYTQYF.

The chain couples TRBV25-1 to TRBJ2-3; 7 nucleotides line up with TRBD2. V was pared by 7 bases and J by 6 bases, with 10 bases of the junction left unmatched. The CDR3 spans 14 residues. CDR1 and CDR2 (germline): MGHDK, SYGVNS. CDR3 nucleotides: TGTGCCAGCACTCCCGGGGGGTCTGGGGATACGCAGTATTTT. Translating it yields CASTPGGSGDTQYF. Variable domain in full (rest from reference TRBV25-1 and TRBJ2-3): EADIYQTPRYLVIGTGKKITLECSQTMGHDKMYWYQQDPGMELHLIHYSYGVNSTEKGDLSSESTVSRIRTEHFPLTLESARPSHTSQYLCASTPGGSGDTQYFGPGTRLTVL.

This chain uses TRBV2 with TRBJ1-5; the D is unclear. Germline lookup yields CDR1 SNHLY and CDR2 FYNNEI. V was pared by 4 bases and J by 1 base, with 5 bases between. CDR3 length: 13 amino acids. In nucleotides, the CDR3 is TGTGCCAGCAGTGTGTACAGCAATCAGCCCCAGCATTTT. This sequence encodes CASSVYSNQPQHF.

The rearrangement uses TRBV24-1 and TRBJ2-1, with a tentative D call TRBD2 (6 bases). The CDR3 spans 12 residues. The germline CDR1 and CDR2 sequences are KGHDR and SFDVKD. V lost 10 bases and J lost 8, with 14 bases in between. The CDR3 here is CATRSSGHEQFF. In DNA form, the CDR3 reads TGTGCCACAAGGAGTAGCGGACATGAGCAGTTCTTC.

This clonotype is medium-sized (0.01 to 0.1%) within its sample. The rearrangement links TRBV6-1 to TRBJ1-2; 10 positions match TRBD1. This CDR3 has 15 residues. Germline CDR1 and CDR2: MNHNS and SASEGT. The junction had 12 bases not matched to a gene; V was cut back by 6 bases and J by 8 bases. CDR3 in DNA: TGTGCCAGCAGCAACGACAGGGGGCATCAAGAAGGCTACACCTTC. It encodes CASSNDRGHQEGYTF.

The rearrangement uses TRBV9 and TRBJ2-1; 8 bases are a match to TRBD2. Germline trimming cut 0 bases from V and 4 bases from J; bases unmatched to any gene: 3. The CDR3 loop spans 15 amino acids. The germline V gene has CDR1 SGDLS and CDR2 YYNGEE. The CDR3 DNA follows: TGTGCCAGCAGCGTAGTGGCTAGCGGGTACAATGAGCAGTTCTTC. Amino acids: CASSVVASGYNEQFF.